The 23 T cell receptor beta chains given below trace back to one sample, sequenced in a study of T cells after somatic rescue of genetic block. Method: immunoSEQ multiplex PCR; TCRdb's copy keeps in-frame clones and lacks some. The table lists about 52,000 clones, around 96% of them singletons. Sequenced material: peripheral blood mononuclear cells (PBMCs). The receptors stem from a child younger than two.

The V call is TRBV10-3, the J call TRBJ2-3; D not resolved. The CDR3 is 13 amino acids. Germline V gene sequence: CDR1 ENHRY, CDR2 SYGVKD. Trimming pared 0 bases from V and 4 bases from J, leaving 5 bases between. Here the CDR3 reads CAISESLPDTQYF. The DNA for the CDR3 is TGTGCCATCAGTGAGTCCCTCCCAGATACGCAGTATTTT.

The sample holds one count of this clone. This chain connects TRBV11-1 to TRBJ2-7; 13 nucleotides match TRBD2. Trimming at V came to 5 bases and at J to 5 bases, leaving 6 bases not matched to a gene. CDR1 and CDR2 from the germline V gene are SGHAT and FQDESV (reference sequence). The CDR3 length is 15 residues. CDR3 sequence (DNA): TGTGCCAGCAGCGCTGGACTAGCGGGAGCCCACGAGCAGTACTTC. Residues: CASSAGLAGAHEQYF.

This chain links TRBV6-4 with TRBJ1-1, with 8 bases lining up with TRBD1. The CDR3 totals 15 residues. Germline CDR1 reads MRHNA; CDR2 reads SNTAGT. V trimming: 0 bases; J trimming: 0 bases; junction bases outside the gene matches: 0. The CDR3: CASSDSGQVNTEAFF. CDR3 sequence (DNA): TGTGCCAGCAGTGACTCGGGACAGGTGAACACTGAAGCTTTCTTT.

The chain combines TRBV7-2 with TRBJ2-7; no definite D call. This CDR3 region has 15 residues. V was clipped by 5 bases and J by 0 bases, with 14 bases between them. Germline V gene lookup returns CDR1 SGHTA and CDR2 FQGNSA. The CDR3 region is CASSPPNGASYEQYF. The CDR3 DNA is TGTGCCAGCAGCCCCCCGAACGGAGCCTCCTACGAGCAGTACTTC.

The chain couples TRBV4-2 to TRBJ2-7; 8 bases map to TRBD2. The germline CDR1 and CDR2 sequences are LGHNA and YNFKEQ. With 1 base clipped from V and 3 bases from J, the junction kept 5 bases outside the gene matches. The CDR3 has 15 amino acids. The CDR3 loop reads CASSQAITSGYEQYF. In DNA, the CDR3 is TGTGCCAGCAGCCAAGCAATCACTAGCGGCTACGAGCAGTACTTC.

The chain links TRBV6-5 to TRBJ1-2; the match to TRBD1 covers 10 bases. Unmatched junction bases numbered 3, after V lost 8 bases and J lost 6 bases. The CDR3 spans 12 residues. CDR1 is MNHEY and CDR2 is SVGAGI in the germline V gene. The CDR3 nucleotides are TGTGCCAGCTACGGACAGGGGGATGGCTACACCTTC. Amino acid sequence: CASYGQGDGYTF.

The chain carries TRBV6-6 and TRBJ1-3, with D perhaps TRBD1 (6 bases). The CDR3 loop spans 13 amino acids. Germline loops: CDR1 MNHNY, CDR2 SVGAGI (reference sequence). Trimming took 5 bases from V and 1 from J, leaving 6 bases between them. In DNA, the CDR3 is TGTGCCAGCAGTACAGGGTCTGGAAACACCATATATTTT. This sequence encodes CASSTGSGNTIYF.

V gene TRBV9 combines with J gene TRBJ2-2, with D tentatively TRBD1 (6 bases). Trimming stripped 0 bases from V and 4 bases from J, with 13 bases between. CDR3 length equals 16 residues. Germline lookup yields CDR1 SGDLS and CDR2 YYNGEE. CDR3 bases: TGTGCCAGCAGCGTAGCTCAGGGGCAGAGCACCGGGGAGCTGTTTTTT. Translated: CASSVAQGQSTGELFF. The variable domain in full, completed from reference TRBV9 and TRBJ2-2, reads DSGVTQTPKHLITATGQRVTLRCSPRSGDLSVYWYQQSLDQGLQFLIQYYNGEERAKGNILERFSAQQFPDLHSELNLSSLELGDSALYFCASSVAQGQSTGELFFGEGSRLTVL.

The chain combines TRBV5-6 with TRBJ1-5; possible D gene TRBD1, 5 bases. Trimming shortened V by 4 bases and J by 7 bases, and 15 bases separated the two germline ends. Germline loops: CDR1 SGHDT, CDR2 YYEEEE. The CDR3 extends over 14 amino acids. DNA for the CDR3: TGTGCCAGCAGCAGGGGACCTGGTGACCAGCCCCAGCATTTT. Translation: CASSRGPGDQPQHF.

The chain combines TRBV10-3 with TRBJ1-5; 10 positions agree with TRBD1. J gave up 6 bases and V 0 bases, and 8 bases lay outside the gene matches. This CDR3 contains 17 residues. Germline V gives CDR1 ENHRY, CDR2 SYGVKD. As DNA, the CDR3 is TGTGCCATCAGTGAGTCCCCCGCGGGACAGGGGATTCAGCCCCAGCATTTT. It is translated as CAISESPAGQGIQPQHF.

V is TRBV14 and J is TRBJ2-7, with D possibly matching TRBD1 (6 bases). This CDR3 comprises 14 residues. The V end lost 3 bases, the J end lost 3 bases, and 12 bases lay between the germline ends. Germline V gene lookup returns CDR1 SGHDN and CDR2 FVKESK. In DNA form, the CDR3 reads TGTGCCAGCAGCCAGGGGTTAGGGGGCTACGAGCAGTACTTC. Its translation: CASSQGLGGYEQYF. Using reference TRBV14 and TRBJ2-7 for the parts outside the CDR3, the full variable domain is EAGVTQFPSHSVIEKGQTVTLRCDPISGHDNLYWYRRVMGKEIKFLLHFVKESKQDESGMPNNRFLAERTGGTYSTLKVQPAELEDSGVYFCASSQGLGGYEQYFGPGTRLTVT.

The chain employs TRBV7-6 and TRBJ2-3; D perhaps matches TRBD2 (6 bases). Trimming cost V 6 bases and J 5 bases, with 18 bases left between them. CDR3 length: 15 amino acids. Germline V gene lookup returns CDR1 SGHVS and CDR2 FNYEAQ. The CDR3 here is CASRPSARSGDTQYF. For the CDR3, the DNA is TGTGCCAGCAGGCCTAGCGCGCGTAGCGGAGATACGCAGTATTTT.

J is TRBJ2-5 and V is TRBV9; TRBD2 matches at 12 bases. The V and J ends lost 0 bases and 3 bases, in that order; junction bases with no gene match: 6. This CDR3 is built from 17 residues. Germline V CDR1 and CDR2: SGDLS, YYNGEE. The CDR3 DNA sequence: TGTGCCAGCAGCGTAGATCTAGCGGGAGGGAAGGAAGAGACCCAGTACTTC. This encodes CASSVDLAGGKEETQYF. The full variable domain, completed using reference TRBV9 and TRBJ2-5, is DSGVTQTPKHLITATGQRVTLRCSPRSGDLSVYWYQQSLDQGLQFLIQYYNGEERAKGNILERFSAQQFPDLHSELNLSSLELGDSALYFCASSVDLAGGKEETQYFGPGTRLLVL.

V and J are TRBV6-5 and TRBJ2-1, with D possibly TRBD2 on 5 matching bases. This CDR3 region has 13 residues. Trimming pared 0 bases from V and 5 bases from J, leaving 5 bases between. The germline V gene has CDR1 MNHEY and CDR2 SVGAGI. The DNA for the CDR3 is TGTGCCAGCAGTTACTCGGGAGACAATGAGCAGTTCTTC. This gives the protein CASSYSGDNEQFF.

V gene TRBV11-3 combines with J gene TRBJ2-3; a weak D match, TRBD2 (6 bases). CDR1 SGHNT and CDR2 YENEEA come from the germline V gene. V was shortened by 3 bases and J by 5 bases, with 12 bases between the two germline ends. This CDR3 is built from 14 residues. The CDR3 region is CASSLGTVEDTQYF. CDR3 coding DNA: TGTGCCAGCAGCTTGGGGACTGTGGAAGATACGCAGTATTTT.

This sequence joins TRBV30 and TRBJ1-1; D call uncertain. Germline CDR1 is GTSNPN and CDR2 is SVGIG (reference sequence). The CDR3 is 13 amino acids. Trimming shortened V by 0 bases and J by 3 bases, and 8 bases separated the two germline ends. This chain's CDR3 is CAWSVQGYTEAFF. CDR3 in DNA: TGTGCCTGGAGTGTACAAGGTTACACTGAAGCTTTCTTT.

This rearrangement joins TRBV28 to TRBJ1-5, with D possibly being TRBD1 (6 bases). V dropped 8 bases and J dropped 6 bases, with 14 bases sitting between them. Germline lookup yields CDR1 MDHEN and CDR2 SYDVKM. This CDR3 has 13 amino acids. In DNA, the CDR3 is TGTGCCAGCGTACCGGGGGCGGGTCAGCCCCAGCATTTT. Encoded protein: CASVPGAGQPQHF.

Here the CDR3 DNA reads TGTGCCAGCAGCAGGGACAGGGGCAACGAGCAGTACTTC. Amino acid sequence: CASSRDRGNEQYF. The chain employs TRBV9 and TRBJ2-7; 10 bases are shared with TRBD1. Germline assignment: CDR1 SGDLS and CDR2 YYNGEE. This CDR3 contains 13 residues. V lost 4 bases and J lost 5; bases outside the gene matches: 3.

This chain joins TRBV6-6 and TRBJ1-4; D is undetermined. The CDR3 consists of 14 residues. V lost 2 bases, J lost 6 bases, and 10 bases lay in between. Germline V lookup: CDR1 MNHNY, CDR2 SVGAGI (reference sequence). In nucleotides, the CDR3 is TGTGCCAGCAGTTACATAGGGTCCTATGAAAAACTGTTTTTT. It specifies CASSYIGSYEKLFF.

The rearrangement links TRBV7-9 to TRBJ1-1, with D possibly TRBD1 on 6 matching bases. The V end was cut by 1 base, the J end by 4 bases, with 10 bases between. The V gene's germline CDR1 is SEHNR and CDR2 FQNEAQ (reference sequence). This CDR3 is built from 14 residues. CDR3 in DNA: TGTGCCAGCAGCTTAGGGGGAGGGGGCACTGAAGCTTTCTTT. Protein: CASSLGGGGTEAFF.

The J gene is TRBJ1-3, the V gene TRBV18; possibly TRBD1 for D (6 bases). The V gene's germline CDR1 is KGHSH and CDR2 LQKENI. The CDR3 has 16 residues. Trimming shortened V by 5 bases and J by 0 bases, and 14 bases separated the two germline ends. CDR3 bases: TGTGCCAGCTCAAGTCGGACAGTCCCCTCTGGAAACACCATATATTTT. Protein sequence: CASSSRTVPSGNTIYF. Drawing the rest from reference TRBV18 and TRBJ1-3, the complete variable domain is NAGVMQNPRHLVRRRGQEARLRCSPMKGHSHVYWYRQLPEEGLKFMVYLQKENIIDESGMPKERFSAEFPKEGPSILRIQQVVRGDSAAYFCASSSRTVPSGNTIYFGEGSWLTVV.

The chain recombines TRBV25-1 with TRBJ1-2; D is uncertain. The CDR3 has 12 residues. Per the germline V gene, CDR1 is MGHDK and CDR2 is SYGVNS. The V and J ends lost 1 base and 4 bases respectively, with 4 bases between them. CDR3 DNA sequence: TGTGCCAGCAGTGAATTGGGCTATGGCTACACCTTC. Its protein product is CASSELGYGYTF.

J is TRBJ1-6 and V is TRBV28; D is undetermined. Germline V gives CDR1 MDHEN, CDR2 SYDVKM. The V and J ends lost 3 bases and 7 bases respectively, with 4 bases between them. The CDR3 is 12 residues long. CDR3 amino acids: CASSFRNSPLHF. Here the CDR3 DNA reads TGTGCCAGCAGTTTCAGGAATTCACCCCTCCACTTT.